This TCR beta chain was captured in a study of cytomegalovirus exposure and HLA in healthy donors. Study details: Later analysis reported that the 110 or so validation repertoires shared the platform of the 650 to 700 first-cohort repertoires.

Sequencing was performed with immunoSEQ multiplex PCR; in TCRdb, only in-frame clones are kept and a portion is missing. The table has approximately 73,000 clones, roughly 96% seen once. The sample taken for sequencing was PBMCs. This TCR derives from a man aged 18 to 35 in good health and CMV-seronegative.

CDR3: CSALPDYYRGNTEAFF. CDR3 in DNA: TGCAGCGCGCTTCCAGACTACTACAGGGGGAACACTGAAGCTTTCTTT. This chain uses TRBV29-1 with TRBJ1-1, with 7 nucleotides matching TRBD1. J gave up 1 base and V 7 bases, and 15 bases lay outside the gene matches. There are 16 residues in the CDR3. The V gene's germline CDR1 is SQVTM and CDR2 ANQGSEA.